This T cell receptor beta chain was retrieved from a study of blood T cell repertoires in COVID-19. V was pared by 11 bases and J by 3 bases, with 14 bases between. Germline lookup yields CDR1 MDHEN and CDR2 SYDVKM. The CDR3 loop spans 12 amino acids. Profiled with immunoSEQ multiplex PCR; TCRdb holds only in-frame clones, not every one. The sample holds about 170,000 clones, 83% seen once. Clinical history as reported by participants underpinned cohort assignment. This clonotype was obtained from a woman between 45 and 65 years old who had recovered from COVID-19. The chain employs TRBV28 and TRBJ2-7; no firm D call. Sequenced sample: PBMCs or T cells enriched from blood (not recorded which). The CDR3 region is CAAGGSDYEQYV. The CDR3 nucleotides read TGTGCCGCCGGCGGATCCGACTACGAGCAGTACGTC.